This TCR beta chain was observed in a study of blood T cells in healthy people across ages. With regard to this clonotype: Its antigen remains unknown.

Healthy Caucasian individuals from Russia aged 6 to 90 served as donors. A second PCR of about 7 to 12 cycles used a sample-barcoded 5' primer and a J-beta primer mix. CDR3-containing paired-end reads numbered at least 2.5 million in each sample. TCRdb reprocessed the 5' RACE reads with MiXCR, giving one entry per CDR3 protein. Among 1.5 million to 2 million distinct CDR3 sequences, almost 35% were seen once, and the ten largest hold about 11%. Study-level points and caveats: Changes seen in expanded clonotypes were possibly confounded by donor CMV status left unknown. Naive CD4+ cell counts and diversity both ran higher in long-lived than in aged donors.

Trimming cost V 6 bases and J 7 bases; bases outside gene matches: 4. This CDR3 spans 13 amino acids. Germline loops: CDR1 ENHRY, CDR2 SYGVKD. The sample was blood. The TCR sequence derives from a woman under 40 in good health. V gene TRBV10-3 combines with J gene TRBJ2-2; TRBD2 matches 8 bases. The CDR3 nucleotides are TGTGCCATCAGGACTAGCGTAGACGGGGAGCTGTTTTTT. As protein: CAIRTSVDGELFF.